This T cell receptor (beta chain) comes out of a study of cytomegalovirus exposure and HLA in healthy donors. CDR1 is LNHDA and CDR2 is SQIVND in the germline V gene (reference sequence). The CDR3 contains 16 residues. After removal of 2 bases from V and 9 bases from J, the junction contained 9 bases not matched to a gene. Primers for the PCR totalled 60 Vbeta and 13 Jbeta. Produced via immunoSEQ multiplex PCR; TCRdb's table is partial and in-frame only. The table lists roughly 130,000 clones, more than 55% of them singletons. Overall study results and limits: Excluded were some V segments that proved indistinguishable, including TRBV6-2 and TRBV6-3.

To note about this clone: Its antigen is unknown.

The sample taken for sequencing was PBMCs. The TCR comes from a woman aged 60-75 years in good health and CMV-seronegative. The genes are TRBV19 and TRBJ2-1; TRBD2 matches 11 bases. As DNA, the CDR3 is TGTGCCAGTAGTATAACAGACGGGACTAGCGGCCCTGAGCAGTTCTTC. This gives the protein CASSITDGTSGPEQFF.